This TCR beta chain comes out of a study of PD-1 blockade in classical Hodgkin lymphoma. Trimming took 4 bases from V and 4 from J, leaving 20 bases between them. The CDR3 sequence is 16 residues long. Germline lookup yields CDR1 SQVTM and CDR2 ANQGSEA. Time point in this sample: cycle 4 day 1 (C4D1), after less than 7 weeks of nivolumab. No patient escaped relapse after autologous stem cell transplantation, and brentuximab vedotin exposure varied. Some clones are missing from TCRdb's copy, which holds only in-frame ones; the method was immunoSEQ multiplex PCR. Of 90,000 to 140,000 clones in the sample, roughly nine tenths were seen once.

The sample consisted of peripheral blood mononuclear cells (PBMCs), taken before the fourth cycle of nivolumab. The clonotype comes from a human donor with classical Hodgkin lymphoma. The chain recombines TRBV29-1 with TRBJ1-5, with a tentative D call TRBD1 (6 bases). The DNA of the CDR3 is TGCAGCGTTGTTGTACAGGGCGGAAGGGAAAATCAGCCCCAGCATTTT. Amino acid sequence: CSVVVQGGRENQPQHF.